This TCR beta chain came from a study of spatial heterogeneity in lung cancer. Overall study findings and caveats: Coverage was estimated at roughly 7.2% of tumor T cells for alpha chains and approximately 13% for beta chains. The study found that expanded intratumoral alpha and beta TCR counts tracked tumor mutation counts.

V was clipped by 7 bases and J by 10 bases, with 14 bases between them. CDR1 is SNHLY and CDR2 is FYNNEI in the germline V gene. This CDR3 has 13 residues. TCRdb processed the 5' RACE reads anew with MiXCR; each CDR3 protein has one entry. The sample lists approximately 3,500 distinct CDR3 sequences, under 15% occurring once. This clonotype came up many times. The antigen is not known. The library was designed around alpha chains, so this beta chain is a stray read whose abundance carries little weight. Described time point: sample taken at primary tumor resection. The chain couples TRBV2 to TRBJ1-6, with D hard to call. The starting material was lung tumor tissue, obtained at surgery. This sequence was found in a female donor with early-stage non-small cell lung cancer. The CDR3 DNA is TGTGCCAGCATCAACCAGGAGACCTCACCCCTCCACTTT. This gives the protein CASINQETSPLHF.